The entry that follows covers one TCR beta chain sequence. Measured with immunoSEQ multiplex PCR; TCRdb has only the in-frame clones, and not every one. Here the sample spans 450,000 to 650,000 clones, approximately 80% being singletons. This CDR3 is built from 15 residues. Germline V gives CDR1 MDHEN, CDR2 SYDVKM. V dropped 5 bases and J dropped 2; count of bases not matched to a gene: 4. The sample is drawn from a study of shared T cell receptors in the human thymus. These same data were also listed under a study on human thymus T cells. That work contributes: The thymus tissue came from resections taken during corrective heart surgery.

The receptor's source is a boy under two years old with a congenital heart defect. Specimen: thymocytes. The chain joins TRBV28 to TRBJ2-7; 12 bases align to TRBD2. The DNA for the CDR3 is TGTGCCAGCAGTCGGGCTAGCGGGAGGGCCTACGAGCAGTACTTC. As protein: CASSRASGRAYEQYF.